The entry that follows covers one T cell receptor beta chain sequence. The authors' processing: Reference gene primer amplification gave estimated nucleated cell counts. Some clones are missing from TCRdb's copy, which holds only in-frame ones; the method was immunoSEQ multiplex PCR. V, J and clone size are taken as reported in that table, and D and trimming were inferred from the DNA itself. This table has some 42,000 clones, approximately 81% appearing once. Trimming took 0 bases from V and 4 from J; bases not matched to a gene: 1. The CDR3 consists of 15 residues. Per germline, CDR1 SGHRS and CDR2 YFSETQ. The record originates from a study of blood T cell repertoires in COVID-19. Study-wide background: Donors in the United States, Italy and Spain gave samples during acute or convalescent COVID-19. Sample material is recorded as cDNA or gDNA derived from T cells, B-cell-depleted T cells, or PBMCs.

The origin of this receptor is a woman in her sixties or seventies in a cohort sampled during active COVID-19. The rearrangement uses TRBV5-1 and TRBJ2-1, with TRBD2 identical over 10 bases. Sequencing input: peripheral blood. CDR3 loop: CASSLELAGYNEQFF. CDR3 bases: TGCGCCAGCAGCTTGGAACTAGCGGGGTACAATGAGCAGTTCTTC.